Listed below are T cell receptor beta chains from one sample, sequenced in a study of OX40 agonist ivuxolimab in advanced cancers. TCRdb's copy holds only in-frame clones and misses some; the assay was immunoSEQ multiplex PCR. The sample holds some 40,000 clones, 70% to 85% seen once. This sample comprised CD4+ or CD8+ T cells sorted from blood, obtained in a trial of the OX40 agonist ivuxolimab. The origin of the receptors is an adult with an advanced solid tumor such as melanoma, head and neck, liver or kidney cancer. CDR3s include the opening cysteine and the closing phenylalanine or tryptophan. A D gene is named only where the DNA matches it firmly. A row's size may be missing; if present it is once, few, many or a size class.

17,-,TRBJ1-1,TRBV7-9,TRBD1,TGTGCCAGCAGCTCAACCGCTGGGACAGGGGGCAACACTGAAGCTTTCTTT,CASSSTAGTGGNTEAFF
14,medium-sized,TRBJ2-1,TRBV15,TRBD1,TGTGCCACCAGCACCGGACAGGGGGGAGATGAGCAGTTCTTC,CATSTGQGGDEQFF
15,-,TRBJ1-1,TRBV5-1,-,TGCGCCAGCAGCTTGGCAGGTCAAGCGAACACTGAAGCTTTCTTT,CASSLAGQANTEAFF
14,-,TRBJ2-2,TRBV28,TRBD2,TGTGCCAGCACTTCGGGAGGACCCACCGGGGAGCTGTTTTTT,CASTSGGPTGELFF
14,once,TRBJ1-6,TRBV7-2,-,TGTGCCAGCAGCTTAGGGAGGAGGGGGTCACCCCTCCACTTT,CASSLGRRGSPLHF
14,once,TRBJ2-6,TRBV7-3,-,TGTGCCAGCAGCTTAATTACTGGGGCCGGCGTCCTGACTTTC,CASSLITGAGVLTF
13,-,TRBJ1-5,TRBV6-6,-,TGTGCCAGCACCCCCGGACAGAATCAGCCCCAGCATTTT,CASTPGQNQPQHF
15,-,TRBJ2-3,TRBV6-6,TRBD2,TGTGCCAGCAGTTTCATAGCGGGGTTCACAGATACGCAGTATTTT,CASSFIAGFTDTQYF
12,-,TRBJ1-1,TRBV9,-,TGTGCCAGCAGGCCCACAGGGTTGGGAGCTTTCTTT,CASRPTGLGAFF
15,-,TRBJ1-1,TRBV7-2,-,TGTGCCAGCAGCTTAGGGGGGACCTCGAACACTGAAGCTTTCTTT,CASSLGGTSNTEAFF
13,-,TRBJ2-7,TRBV2,TRBD2,TGTGCCAGCAGAATAGCGGGAGCCTACGAGCAGTACTTC,CASRIAGAYEQYF
13,-,TRBJ2-1,TRBV19,-,TGTGCCAGTGGCCTGGGACGAAACAATGAGCAGTTCTTC,CASGLGRNNEQFF
16,few,TRBJ2-3,TRBV7-8,-,TGTGCCAGCAGCTTATATGAGGGGTTCGACACAGATACGCAGTATTTT,CASSLYEGFDTDTQYF
15,-,TRBJ2-1,TRBV13,TRBD2,TGTGCCAGCAGCGTTACCGGGGGGGCTTTGGATGAGCAGTTCTTC,CASSVTGGALDEQFF
14,-,TRBJ1-1,TRBV5-4,TRBD1,TGTGCCAGCAGCTTGAGGGACAGAAAGACTGAAGCTTTCTTT,CASSLRDRKTEAFF
16,-,TRBJ2-6,TRBV11-2,-,TGTGCCAGCAGCTTAGGATTGGGGGCGGGGGCCAACGTCCTGACTTTC,CASSLGLGAGANVLTF
14,-,TRBJ1-5,TRBV2,-,TGTGCCAGCAGATTCCTTGCTAGCAATCAGCCCCAGCATTTT,CASRFLASNQPQHF
15,-,TRBJ2-1,TRBV5-1,-,TGCGCCAGCAGCTTCGAGGGGACTTCCTACAATGAGCAGTTCTTC,CASSFEGTSYNEQFF
14,-,TRBJ2-7,TRBV7-3,-,TGTGCCAGCAGCCCCTCCGGGCCCTACTACGAGCAGTACTTC,CASSPSGPYYEQYF
18,-,TRBJ2-3,TRBV4-2,TRBD2,TGTGCCAGCAGCCAATTCTCGGGGGGTGACACTAGCACAGATACGCAGTATTTT,CASSQFSGGDTSTDTQYF
15,-,TRBJ2-5,TRBV19,TRBD1,TGTGCCAGTAGTATCGTTGGCGACAGGGAAGAGACCCAGTACTTC,CASSIVGDREETQYF
12,-,TRBJ2-5,TRBV7-9,-,TGTGCCAGCACGCTTGAGGGGGAGACCCAGTACTTC,CASTLEGETQYF
12,-,TRBJ2-1,TRBV18,-,TGTGCCAGCTCACCAGCAGGTAATGAGCAGTTCTTC,CASSPAGNEQFF
14,-,TRBJ2-5,TRBV5-1,TRBD2,TGCGCCAGCACCCCGGGAGTTAGCGGGAGCCCCTGGTACTTC,CASTPGVSGSPWYF
14,-,TRBJ1-1,TRBV5-1,-,TGCGCCAGCAGCTTAGGGAACTGGGGGACTGAAGCTTTCTTT,CASSLGNWGTEAFF
14,-,TRBJ2-7,TRBV18,TRBD1,TGTGCCAGCTCAGACGCCGGGACAGCCTACGAGCAGTACTTC,CASSDAGTAYEQYF
16,-,TRBJ1-1,TRBV7-2,-,TGTGCCAGCAGCCCCGTGAGGGGACTCATGAACACTGAAGCTTTCTTT,CASSPVRGLMNTEAFF
13,-,TRBJ1-4,TRBV10-2,TRBD1,TGCGCCAGCAGTGGGGGGACAGGCTTGGAACTGTTTTTT,CASSGGTGLELFF
18,-,TRBJ2-3,TRBV4-3,TRBD2,TGCGCCAGCAGCGCCCGCTTTAGCGGGGGGACTAGCACAGATACGCAGTATTTT,CASSARFSGGTSTDTQYF
17,-,TRBJ2-3,TRBV5-1,-,TGCGCCAGCAGCCTCCCAGGGTCTACTACTAGCACAGATACGCAGTATTTT,CASSLPGSTTSTDTQYF
14,-,TRBJ2-2,TRBV19,-,TGTGCCAGTAGTACTACAGGGAAGGCCGGGGAGCTGTTTTTT,CASSTTGKAGELFF
14,-,TRBJ1-1,TRBV5-1,-,TGCGCCAGCAGCTTGGAAGTCCTGGCAAGTGAAGCTTTCTTT,CASSLEVLASEAFF
18,few,TRBJ2-4,TRBV14,TRBD2,TGTGCCAGCAGCCAAGATCTCGGCGGGGGGGCGGCCAAAAACATTCAGTACTTC,CASSQDLGGGAAKNIQYF
15,-,TRBJ1-6,TRBV5-5,-,TGTGCCAGCAGCCTATATTGGGACCTCGGAGGGACCCTCCACTTT,CASSLYWDLGGTLHF
18,-,TRBJ2-2,TRBV9,TRBD2,TGTGCCAGCAGCGTAGTGCCTAGCGGGAGTATCTTAGGCGGGGAGCTGTTTTTT,CASSVVPSGSILGGELFF
17,-,TRBJ2-3,TRBV6-4,TRBD1,TGTGCCAGCAGCTACTCACTACAGGGGGCCGGCACAGATACGCAGTATTTT,CASSYSLQGAGTDTQYF
12,few,TRBJ1-1,TRBV19,-,TGTGCCAGTAGCGGGGGACGGACTGAAGCTTTCTTT,CASSGGRTEAFF
15,-,TRBJ1-2,TRBV27,-,TGTGCCAGCACGGGTTCAGGGCGCCCTAACTATGGCTACACCTTC,CASTGSGRPNYGYTF
15,-,TRBJ1-5,TRBV27,TRBD1,TGTGCCAGCAGTTTAGGCAGGGGGTTCGGTCAGCCCCAGCATTTT,CASSLGRGFGQPQHF